This T cell receptor beta chain was profiled in a study of T cell clonotyping in hematopoietic cell transplantation. Study-wide points: Recipient TCR diversity dropped after transplant; expanded clonotypes rose from day 30 to 180. Cells were unsorted, so CD4 and CD8 contributions were not separated. Few recipient clonotypes overlapped donors; over 95% were de novo at given depth.

This clone was recorded only once. What it binds is unknown. Germline CDR1 is SGHTA and CDR2 is FQGNSA. Trimming took off 2 bases at V and 5 bases at J, with 13 bases between the two ends. This CDR3 region has 16 residues. Method: immunoSEQ multiplex PCR; TCRdb's copy keeps in-frame clones and lacks some. The sample yields more than 15,000 clones, around 60% seen once. The sample here was PBMCs, taken 30 days after allogeneic stem cell transplant. The clonotype originates from a male patient in his 50s who had an allogeneic stem cell transplant from an unrelated donor, so T cells may come from the graft donor. Some clones in this sample may be carry-over from other donors' samples. This rearrangement joins TRBV7-2 to TRBJ1-6; possible D gene TRBD1, 6 bases. This CDR3 is CASSLSGGRDNSPLHF. CDR3 sequence (DNA): TGTGCCAGCAGCTTAAGTGGGGGCAGAGATAATTCACCCCTCCACTTT.